This entry concerns a single TCR beta chain. These data belong to a study of blood T cell repertoires in COVID-19. Study background: In each case, the material was cDNA or gDNA derived from T cells, B-cell-depleted T cells, or PBMCs.

This table comes from immunoSEQ multiplex PCR, and its TCRdb copy is limited to in-frame clones, with some not included. The sample holds about 47,000 clones; roughly four fifths are singletons and the top ten take about 14%. V shed 6 bases, J shed 7 bases, and the junction held 12 bases outside the gene matches. Germline V CDR1 and CDR2: LNHDA, SQIVND (reference sequence). The length of the CDR3 is 15 residues. This receptor was identified in a human donor with acute or convalescent COVID-19. The donor label of this sample is uncertain. This rearrangement joins TRBV19 to TRBJ1-3; 7 nucleotides line up with TRBD1. The sequenced sample was peripheral blood. CDR3 bases: TGTGCCAGTAGACGCGAGGAGGGGGCGAGGAACACCATATATTTT. It specifies CASRREEGARNTIYF.